Below, 26 T cell receptor beta chains from the same sample are listed, as sequenced in a study of cytomegalovirus exposure and HLA in healthy donors. PCR primers comprised 60 Vbeta and 13 Jbeta primers. The assay was immunoSEQ multiplex PCR, and TCRdb's table has in-frame clones only and misses some. Of approximately 300,000 clones in the sample, about four fifths were seen once. The specimen sequenced was PBMCs. These receptor sequences come from a girl aged 2-15 years in good health and CMV-seronegative.

The chain combines TRBV7-9 with TRBJ2-1, with 8 bases that match TRBD2. Germline CDR1 and CDR2: SEHNR and FQNEAQ (reference sequence). V trimming: 7 bases; J trimming: 9 bases; junction bases outside the gene matches: 8. This CDR3 contains 13 residues. The CDR3 bases are TGTGCCAGCAAGGAGCGGGGGAGGAGTGAGCAGTTCTTC. Its protein product is CASKERGRSEQFF.

The rearrangement joins TRBV7-2 to TRBJ2-7; TRBD1 aligns across 11 bases. Germline CDR1 SGHTA, CDR2 FQGNSA. Trimming took 1 base from V and 3 from J; bases not matched to a gene: 5. This CDR3 has 16 amino acids. CDR3 loop: CASSLVAGQGGYEQYF. In nucleotides, the CDR3 is TGTGCCAGCAGCTTAGTGGCGGGACAGGGGGGCTACGAGCAGTACTTC.

The CDR3 is CASSEGREYVTDTQYF. The CDR3 DNA reads TGTGCCAGCAGTGAAGGCAGGGAATATGTTACAGATACGCAGTATTTT. This chain connects TRBV6-1 to TRBJ2-3; weak D call: TRBD1 (5 bases). Germline CDR1 reads MNHNS; CDR2 reads SASEGT. V shed 1 base and J shed 3 bases, with 14 bases lying between them. The CDR3 totals 16 residues.

This chain links TRBV6-5 with TRBJ1-2, with 8 bases aligning to TRBD1. The CDR3 loop spans 14 amino acids. Trimming at V came to 4 bases and at J to 2 bases, leaving 3 bases not matched to a gene. CDR1 MNHEY and CDR2 SVGAGI come from the germline V gene. CDR3 nucleotides: TGTGCCAGCAGTTCGACAGGGGTCAACTATGGCTACACCTTC. This encodes CASSSTGVNYGYTF.

The chain employs TRBV28 and TRBJ2-7, with a possible D match to TRBD2 (6 bases). The CDR3 covers 13 residues. Trimming took off 11 bases at V and 2 bases at J, with 16 bases between the two ends. Germline CDR1 MDHEN, CDR2 SYDVKM. The CDR3 reads CASSAGGAYEQYF. In DNA, the CDR3 is TGTGCCTCGTCGGCCGGCGGGGCCTACGAGCAGTACTTC.

This chain connects TRBV4-2 to TRBJ2-1; 7 bases are a match to TRBD1. The CDR3 contains 17 residues. The V gene's germline CDR1 is LGHNA and CDR2 YNFKEQ. With V trimmed by 1 base and J by 0 bases, 6 bases remained unmatched. The CDR3 sequence is CASSQGGGRRSYNEQFF. CDR3 DNA: TGTGCCAGCAGCCAAGGAGGGGGCAGGCGCTCCTACAATGAGCAGTTCTTC.

V is TRBV29-1 and J is TRBJ2-5; 14 nucleotides match TRBD2. V was pared by 7 bases and J by 9 bases, with 13 bases of the junction left unmatched. The germline CDR1 and CDR2 sequences are SQVTM and ANQGSEA. The CDR3 loop spans 15 amino acids. The CDR3 region has the DNA TGCAGCGAGGGACTAGCGGGAGTAGGACAAGGGCCCCAGTACTTC. Protein product: CSEGLAGVGQGPQYF.

This clone was detected only a few times. This specimen includes other DNA sequences encoding the same CDR3. The chain has TRBV5-1 and TRBJ2-3; 7 bases are shared with TRBD2. The CDR3 is 14 amino acids. V lost 1 base to trimming and J lost 1 base; unmatched junction nucleotides: 0. CDR1 and CDR2 (germline): SGHRS, YFSETQ. Written as DNA, the CDR3 is TGCGCCAGCAGCTTGACTAGCGGCACAGATACGCAGTATTTT. Translated: CASSLTSGTDTQYF.

Worth noting for this clone: The sample contains more than one DNA sequence encoding this CDR3. The chain links TRBV6-5 to TRBJ2-7, with 9 bases fitting TRBD1. The CDR3 loop spans 13 amino acids. Germline CDR1 reads MNHEY; CDR2 reads SVGAGI. Trimming removed 6 bases from V and 4 bases from J; junction bases left unmatched: 4. Written as DNA, the CDR3 is TGTGCCAGCAGCCGGGACAGGGCTTACGAGCAGTACTTC. Its protein is CASSRDRAYEQYF.

The CDR3 region has the DNA TGCGCCAGCAGCACCGGCGGGAGGGAAGGTGACACCATATATTTT. Translated, it gives CASSTGGREGDTIYF. The rearrangement joins TRBV5-1 to TRBJ1-3, with D hard to call. Germline lookup yields CDR1 SGHRS and CDR2 YFSETQ. V was trimmed by 4 bases and J by 8 bases, leaving 19 bases between them. The CDR3 contains 15 residues. The full variable domain, its missing parts supplied by reference TRBV5-1 and TRBJ1-3, is KAGVTQTPRYLIKTRGQQVTLSCSPISGHRSVSWYQQTPGQGLQFLFEYFSETQRNKGNFPGRFSGRQFSNSRSEMNVSTLELGDSALYLCASSTGGREGDTIYFGEGSWLTVV.

The chain links TRBV6-5 to TRBJ1-5; D remains unclear. V was trimmed by 0 bases and J by 0 bases, leaving 6 bases between them. Germline V gene lookup returns CDR1 MNHEY and CDR2 SVGAGI. This CDR3 is 15 amino acids long. DNA of the CDR3: TGTGCCAGCAGTTACTCGTCCAATAGCAATCAGCCCCAGCATTTT. Residues: CASSYSSNSNQPQHF.

V usage is TRBV10-2 and J usage is TRBJ2-1; possibly TRBD1 for D (6 bases). Germline CDR1 WSHSY, CDR2 SAAADI. V dropped 2 bases and J dropped 6 bases, with 8 bases sitting between them. This CDR3 has 13 amino acids. The DNA for the CDR3 is TGCGCCAGCAGTGAGCAGGGGAGCAATGAGCAGTTCTTC. It specifies CASSEQGSNEQFF.

This chain uses TRBV5-4 with TRBJ1-1; no clear D gene. CDR3 length equals 15 residues. The V gene's germline CDR1 is SGHNT and CDR2 YYREEE (reference sequence). Trimming cost V 2 bases and J 0 bases, with 11 bases left between them. The CDR3 sequence is CASSFDGVVNTEAFF. CDR3 DNA sequence: TGTGCCAGCAGCTTCGACGGGGTTGTGAACACTGAAGCTTTCTTT.

CDR3 nucleotides: TGTGCCAGCAGCCCGACAGTATACAATGAGCAGTTCTTC. Protein sequence: CASSPTVYNEQFF. The chain recombines TRBV9 with TRBJ2-1; possible D gene TRBD1, 5 bases. CDR1 is SGDLS and CDR2 is YYNGEE in the germline V gene. The V end lost 4 bases, the J end lost 4 bases, and 9 bases lay between the germline ends. The CDR3 covers 13 residues. Full variable domain (rest looked up from reference TRBV9 and TRBJ2-1): DSGVTQTPKHLITATGQRVTLRCSPRSGDLSVYWYQQSLDQGLQFLIQYYNGEERAKGNILERFSAQQFPDLHSELNLSSLELGDSALYFCASSPTVYNEQFFGPGTRLTVL.

This chain links TRBV15 with TRBJ2-7; D is possibly TRBD1 (5 bases). V lost 0 bases and J 6 bases, leaving 15 bases between the germline ends. Germline CDR1 LNHNV, CDR2 YYDKDF (reference sequence). CDR3 size: 15 residues. In DNA form, the CDR3 reads TGTGCCACCAGCAGAGATGGAACAGGAAGAACCGAGCAGTACTTC. This encodes CATSRDGTGRTEQYF.

V is TRBV5-6 and J is TRBJ2-1, with 8 bases matching TRBD2. Trimming took 2 bases from V and 5 from J; bases not matched to a gene: 6. The germline gives CDR1 SGHDT, CDR2 YYEEEE. The CDR3 sequence is 15 residues long. This CDR3 is CASSFLLAGNNEQFF. The DNA for the CDR3 is TGTGCCAGCAGCTTTCTCCTAGCGGGTAACAATGAGCAGTTCTTC. Using reference TRBV5-6 and TRBJ2-1 for the parts outside the CDR3, the full variable domain is DAGVTQSPTHLIKTRGQQVTLRCSPKSGHDTVSWYQQALGQGPQFIFQYYEEEERQRGNFPDRFSGHQFPNYSSELNVNALLLGDSALYLCASSFLLAGNNEQFFGPGTRLTVL.

This chain connects TRBV6-1 to TRBJ1-4; D is undetermined. Trimming stripped 6 bases from V and 8 bases from J, with 16 bases between. Germline values: CDR1 MNHNS, CDR2 SASEGT. The CDR3 runs 14 residues. Here the CDR3 reads CASRVGHLSEKLFF. In DNA form, the CDR3 reads TGTGCCAGCAGGGTTGGTCACCTATCCGAAAAACTGTTTTTT.

The chain carries TRBV15 and TRBJ2-3; D is ambiguous. The V gene lost 0 bases and the J gene lost 8 bases, with 9 bases spanning the gap. The CDR3 has 13 amino acids. Germline loops: CDR1 LNHNV, CDR2 YYDKDF (reference sequence). The CDR3, as DNA: TGTGCCACCAGCAGAGATCGAGTCTTTACGCAGTATTTT. Its protein product is CATSRDRVFTQYF.

The chain carries TRBV6-4 and TRBJ1-2; D possibly corresponds to TRBD1 (5 bases). The CDR3 loop spans 16 amino acids. The V and J ends lost 4 bases and 0 bases respectively, with 15 bases between them. Germline loops: CDR1 MRHNA, CDR2 SNTAGT. The CDR3 sequence: CASSGPGLYSNYGYTF. CDR3 in DNA: TGTGCCAGCAGTGGACCGGGACTCTACTCTAACTATGGCTACACCTTC.

The V call is TRBV7-2, the J call TRBJ2-1; 12 nucleotides agree with TRBD2. Germline V lookup: CDR1 SGHTA, CDR2 FQGNSA. This CDR3 is built from 15 residues. The V gene end was trimmed by 5 bases and the J gene end by 8 bases; junction bases not matched to a gene: 7. CDR3 bases: TGTGCCAGCAGCCGCAGGACTAGCGGGATCGATGAGCAGTTCTTC. Translation gives CASSRRTSGIDEQFF. Full variable domain (outside the CDR3, taken from reference TRBV7-2 and TRBJ2-1): GAGVSQSPSNKVTEKGKDVELRCDPISGHTALYWYRQSLGQGLEFLIYFQGNSAPDKSGLPSDRFSAERTGGSVSTLTIQRTQQEDSAVYLCASSRRTSGIDEQFFGPGTRLTVL.

This chain joins TRBV6-1 and TRBJ2-7; 7 bases line up with TRBD1. CDR1 is MNHNS, CDR2 SASEGT, per germline. V shed 2 bases, J shed 0 bases, and the junction held 4 bases outside the gene matches. The CDR3 is 15 residues long. The CDR3 DNA is TGTGCCAGCAGTGAATGGACAGGCCACTCCTACGAGCAGTACTTC. It encodes CASSEWTGHSYEQYF.

The chain is built from TRBV7-9 and TRBJ2-7, with 7 bases matching TRBD1. V shed 5 bases and J 3 bases; nucleotides not matched to a gene: 7. The CDR3 sequence is 14 residues long. Looked up from germline, CDR1 is SEHNR and CDR2 is FQNEAQ (reference sequence). This CDR3 is CASSQRTGNYEQYF. The CDR3 DNA reads as TGTGCCAGCAGCCAGAGGACAGGCAACTACGAGCAGTACTTC.

CDR3: CASSLGQFSYEQYF. The CDR3 region has the DNA TGCGCCAGCAGCTTGGGACAGTTTTCCTACGAGCAGTACTTC. The chain is built from TRBV5-1 and TRBJ2-7; perhaps TRBD1 as D (5 bases). Per germline, CDR1 SGHRS and CDR2 YFSETQ. The V end was cut by 0 bases, the J end by 1 base, with 8 bases between. This CDR3 region has 14 residues. Filled out from reference TRBV5-1 and TRBJ2-7, the complete variable domain reads KAGVTQTPRYLIKTRGQQVTLSCSPISGHRSVSWYQQTPGQGLQFLFEYFSETQRNKGNFPGRFSGRQFSNSRSEMNVSTLELGDSALYLCASSLGQFSYEQYFGPGTRLTVT.

The chain uses TRBV18 and TRBJ2-7; no definite D call. The CDR3 extends over 12 amino acids. Germline V CDR1 and CDR2: KGHSH, LQKENI. The V end lost 6 bases, the J end lost 3 bases, and 9 bases lay between the germline ends. CDR3 loop: CASSQLNYEQYF. The CDR3 DNA reads TGTGCCAGCTCCCAACTAAACTACGAGCAGTACTTC.

This clone appeared once. This chain connects TRBV27 to TRBJ2-1; TRBD2 is a possible D gene (5 bases). Germline V gene lookup returns CDR1 MNHEY and CDR2 SMNVEV (reference sequence). CDR3 length: 14 residues. Trimming removed 5 bases at V and 10 bases at J, with 18 bases between. The chain's CDR3 is CASSIESGDWEQFF. CDR3 in DNA: TGTGCCAGCAGTATAGAGTCCGGGGATTGGGAGCAGTTCTTC.

The sample holds a few counts of this clone. The chain joins TRBV11-2 to TRBJ2-7, with D possibly matching TRBD2 (5 bases). There are 12 residues in the CDR3. The V gene's germline CDR1 is SGHAT and CDR2 FQNNGV. V shed 5 bases and J shed 3 bases, with 8 bases lying between them. The DNA of the CDR3 is TGTGCCAGCAGCAGAACTAGCTACGAGCAGTACTTC. This translates into CASSRTSYEQYF.